A single sample is the source of the 18 T cell receptor beta chains below, sequenced in a study of T cell changes during pregnancy in multiple sclerosis. The table came from immunoSEQ multiplex PCR; TCRdb's copy has only in-frame clones and leaves some out. The table shows some 85,000 clones, with about 95% occurring only once. The starting material was peripheral blood, obtained in the second trimester of pregnancy. The receptor source for this set is a female donor with multiple sclerosis, enrolled in a pregnancy study.

The chain recombines TRBV28 with TRBJ1-2, with no clear D. Trimming removed 8 bases at V and 5 bases at J, with 21 bases between. The germline CDR1 and CDR2 sequences are MDHEN and SYDVKM. The CDR3 spans 15 residues. The DNA for the CDR3 is TGTGCCAGCGGGAGCCGGGATTTCTTCGTTTATGGCTACACCTTC. The encoded protein is CASGSRDFFVYGYTF.

The chain combines TRBV28 with TRBJ1-5; D is unresolved. Per the germline V gene, CDR1 is MDHEN and CDR2 is SYDVKM. V was pared by 4 bases and J by 5 bases, with 6 bases between. The CDR3 spans 12 residues. CDR3: CASSSIYQPQHF. The CDR3 DNA reads TGTGCCAGCAGTTCCATTTATCAGCCCCAGCATTTT.

In its sample, this clone was seen a few times. The rearrangement joins TRBV21-1 to TRBJ1-5. TRBV21-1 is deemed a pseudogene. CDR3 length: 16 amino acids. CDR3 bases: TGTGCCAGCAGCAAAGCGGGTAGGCAGGGGCGGGGGGCCCAGCATTTT. As protein: CASSKAGRQGRGAQHF.

The rearrangement uses TRBV11-3 and TRBJ2-3; 8 nucleotides align to TRBD1. V lost 3 bases to trimming and J lost 6 bases; unmatched junction nucleotides: 5. This CDR3 region has 14 residues. Looked up from germline, CDR1 is SGHNT and CDR2 is YENEEA. The DNA of the CDR3 is TGTGCCAGCAGCTTGGACAGGGTCACGGATACGCAGTATTTT. This codes for CASSLDRVTDTQYF. The full variable domain, its missing parts supplied by reference TRBV11-3 and TRBJ2-3, is EAGVVQSPRYKIIEKKQPVAFWCNPISGHNTLYWYLQNLGQGPELLIRYENEEAVDDSQLPKDRFSAERLKGVDSTLKIQPAELGDSAVYLCASSLDRVTDTQYFGPGTRLTVL.

V is TRBV1 and J is TRBJ2-7; the D call of TRBD2 is as the table states it, not checked on the DNA. TRBV1 counts as a pseudogene. The CDR3 is 14 amino acids. CDR3 amino acids: CTTEPGLPSYEQYF. CDR3 nucleotides: TGCACCACCGAACCGGGACTACCTTCCTACGAGCAGTACTTC.

The chain carries TRBV28 and TRBJ2-3; 13 bases are a match to TRBD2. Germline CDR1 and CDR2: MDHEN and SYDVKM. CDR3 length: 17 amino acids. V shed 8 bases and J 4 bases; nucleotides not matched to a gene: 12. The chain's CDR3 is CASLSGLAGVDPDTQYF. The CDR3 DNA is TGTGCCAGCCTCTCCGGACTAGCGGGAGTTGACCCAGATACGCAGTATTTT.

CDR3 in amino acids: CSVRTGSRETQYF. CDR3 coding DNA: TGCAGCGTTAGGACAGGCTCAAGGGAGACCCAGTACTTC. The chain links TRBV29-1 to TRBJ2-5; 7 bases line up with TRBD1. V was pared by 5 bases and J by 5 bases, with 8 bases of the junction left unmatched. CDR1 and CDR2 from the germline V gene are SQVTM and ANQGSEA. The CDR3 extends over 13 amino acids.

The chain links TRBV7-9 to TRBJ1-1; 11 nucleotides match TRBD1. Losses at the gene ends were 8 bases for V and 5 bases for J; bases not matched to a gene: 4. This CDR3 contains 13 residues. Germline V gene data show CDR1 as SEHNR and CDR2 as FQNEAQ (reference sequence). The CDR3 sequence is CASGQGAGTEAFF. The CDR3 DNA follows: TGTGCCAGCGGACAGGGGGCGGGTACTGAAGCTTTCTTT.

The J gene is TRBJ2-5, the V gene TRBV19; D is unclear. There are 16 residues in the CDR3. The germline V gene has CDR1 LNHDA and CDR2 SQIVND (reference sequence). The ends were cut back, 3 bases at V and 1 base at J, with 15 bases in the middle. CDR3 sequence reads: CASSISPGRIQETQYF. In DNA form, the CDR3 reads TGTGCCAGTAGTATCAGCCCTGGCAGGATCCAAGAGACCCAGTACTTC.

The chain joins TRBV28 to TRBJ1-3; D ambiguous. The CDR3 is 14 residues long. Germline assignment: CDR1 MDHEN and CDR2 SYDVKM. Deletions cut 5 bases from V and 0 bases from J, with 8 bases between. The CDR3 is CASSHGISGNTIYF. CDR3 nucleotides: TGTGCCAGCAGTCACGGTATCTCTGGAAACACCATATATTTT.

In this sample, this clone turned up once. This sequence joins TRBV30 and TRBJ2-1; tentative D call: TRBD1 (8 bases). The CDR3 contains 15 residues. Germline V gene sequence: CDR1 GTSNPN, CDR2 SVGIG (reference sequence). The V end was cut by 4 bases, the J end by 4 bases, with 17 bases between. This chain's CDR3 is CAWIQQGGSYNEQFF. For the CDR3, the DNA is TGTGCCTGGATCCAACAGGGGGGGTCATACAATGAGCAGTTCTTC.

There are a few counts of this clone. The chain combines TRBV4-3 with TRBJ2-7, with TRBD1 matching over 9 bases. This CDR3 has 14 residues. Losses at the gene ends were 4 bases for V and 5 bases for J; bases not matched to a gene: 6. The germline CDR1 and CDR2 sequences are LGHNA and YSLEER. The CDR3 DNA reads TGCGCCAGCAGCCGACAACAGGGGGCCCACGAGCAGTACTTC. As protein: CASSRQQGAHEQYF.

This clone was picked up one time. The chain joins TRBV6-1 to TRBJ1-3; possible D gene TRBD1, 5 bases. The V gene's germline CDR1 is MNHNS and CDR2 SASEGT. The CDR3 is 14 amino acids. With 0 bases removed from V and 2 bases from J, the gap between germline ends came to 5 bases. CDR3 DNA sequence: TGTGCCAGCAGTGAAGCAGGGGCTGGAAACACCATATATTTT. Its translation: CASSEAGAGNTIYF.

The rearrangement links TRBV30 to TRBJ1-1; 12 positions agree with TRBD1. The CDR3 covers 15 residues. The germline V gene encodes CDR1 GTSNPN and CDR2 SVGIG (reference sequence). J was trimmed by 10 bases and V by 2 bases; bases with no gene match: 11. CDR3 protein: CAWSPTRDRGRGAFF. DNA for the CDR3: TGTGCCTGGAGTCCGACCCGGGACAGGGGGCGAGGAGCTTTCTTT.

The rearrangement links TRBV27 to TRBJ2-2; D ambiguous. V was clipped by 5 bases and J by 5 bases, with 12 bases between them. Per the germline V gene, CDR1 is MNHEY and CDR2 is SMNVEV (reference sequence). This CDR3 is built from 14 residues. The CDR3 nucleotides read TGTGCCAGCAGTCCCCCACAGCCTACCGGGGAGCTGTTTTTT. It encodes CASSPPQPTGELFF.

J is TRBJ2-4 and V is TRBV29-1; 14 nucleotides match TRBD2. This CDR3 spans 16 amino acids. The junction had 7 bases not matched to a gene; V was cut back by 3 bases and J by 6 bases. From germline, CDR1 is SQVTM and CDR2 ANQGSEA. The CDR3 DNA reads TGCAGCGTTGAGGGACTAGCGGGAGAAGTAGGAAACATTCAGTACTTC. Amino acid sequence: CSVEGLAGEVGNIQYF.

This chain links TRBV15 with TRBJ1-5; D is undetermined. CDR1 is LNHNV and CDR2 is YYDKDF in the germline V gene (reference sequence). This CDR3 region has 13 residues. Trimming pared 0 bases from V and 4 bases from J, leaving 4 bases between. This CDR3 reads CATSRDRNQPQHF. The DNA for the CDR3 is TGTGCCACCAGCAGAGACCGGAATCAGCCCCAGCATTTT.

V is TRBV7-9 and J is TRBJ2-1; TRBD2 aligns across 10 bases. The CDR3 runs 15 residues. The J segment lost 8 bases and the V segment lost 0 bases, leaving 4 bases of the junction unmatched. Germline CDR1 SEHNR, CDR2 FQNEAQ (reference sequence). The CDR3 DNA sequence: TGTGCCAGCAGCTTAGCAGGACTAGCGGACTATGAGCAGTTCTTC. Its translation: CASSLAGLADYEQFF.